A selection of T cell receptor beta chains follows, all from one sample in a study of T cells after yellow fever vaccination. TCRdb ran MiXCR on the 5' RACE reads and lists one entry per CDR3 protein. The sample has some 560,000 distinct CDR3 sequences, 19% seen once. The sequencing here drew on PBMCs, taken 15 days after the yellow fever booster vaccination. These receptors all stem from a man aged 25 to 45 who received the YFV17D yellow fever vaccine. CDR3s include the opening cysteine and the closing phenylalanine or tryptophan. Fields, in order: clone size, V gene, D gene, J gene, CDR3 protein, CDR3 DNA. D genes are given only for firm matches. Where a row states a size, it is once, few, many or the class of an expanded clone; other rows omit it.

clone size: few
V gene: TRBV6-2/TRBV6-3
D gene: TRBD1
J gene: TRBJ2-1
CDR3 protein: CASSKDRVLVNEQFF
CDR3 DNA: TGTGCCAGCAGTAAAGACAGGGTTCTCGTCAATGAGCAGTTCTTC

clone size: NA
V gene: TRBV7-9
D gene: NA
J gene: TRBJ2-1
CDR3 protein: CASSLRGSGHGYNEQFF
CDR3 DNA: TGTGCCAGCAGCTTGAGGGGGTCAGGCCATGGGTACAATGAGCAGTTCTTC

clone size: NA
V gene: TRBV27
D gene: NA
J gene: TRBJ2-2
CDR3 protein: CASTESSTGELFF
CDR3 DNA: TGTGCCAGCACGGAGAGTAGTACCGGGGAGCTGTTTTTT

clone size: NA
V gene: TRBV6-5
D gene: NA
J gene: TRBJ2-7
CDR3 protein: CASSYATDAYEQYF
CDR3 DNA: TGTGCCAGCAGTTACGCGACGGATGCCTACGAGCAGTACTTC

clone size: few
V gene: TRBV4-3
D gene: NA
J gene: TRBJ2-2
CDR3 protein: CASSERGGELFF
CDR3 DNA: TGCGCCAGCAGCGAAAGGGGAGGGGAGCTGTTTTTT

clone size: few
V gene: TRBV7-2
D gene: NA
J gene: TRBJ2-7
CDR3 protein: CASSLDGRTHEQYF
CDR3 DNA: TGTGCCAGCAGCTTAGACGGCAGGACCCACGAGCAGTACTTC

clone size: many
V gene: TRBV20-1
D gene: NA
J gene: TRBJ2-7
CDR3 protein: CSARSGGGASEQYF
CDR3 DNA: TGCAGTGCTAGGAGTGGTGGCGGAGCAAGCGAGCAGTACTTC

clone size: many
V gene: TRBV4-1
D gene: TRBD2
J gene: TRBJ2-3
CDR3 protein: CASSQDYVTSATSTDTQYF
CDR3 DNA: TGCGCCAGCAGCCAAGATTATGTGACTAGCGCGACTAGCACAGATACGCAGTATTTT

clone size: few
V gene: TRBV6-1
D gene: NA
J gene: TRBJ1-4
CDR3 protein: CASSDTGLAEKLFF
CDR3 DNA: TGTGCCAGCAGTGACACAGGGTTAGCGGAAAAACTGTTTTTT

clone size: NA
V gene: TRBV30
D gene: NA
J gene: TRBJ2-1
CDR3 protein: CAWSVDPWPFF
CDR3 DNA: TGTGCCTGGAGTGTTGATCCCTGGCCGTTCTTC

clone size: NA
V gene: TRBV11-1
D gene: NA
J gene: TRBJ2-2
CDR3 protein: CASKEAANTGELFF
CDR3 DNA: TGTGCCTCCAAGGAGGCGGCGAACACCGGGGAGCTGTTTTTT

clone size: NA
V gene: TRBV7-2
D gene: TRBD1
J gene: TRBJ2-1
CDR3 protein: CASRGTGSEQFF
CDR3 DNA: TGTGCCAGCAGGGGGACAGGTAGTGAGCAGTTCTTC

clone size: NA
V gene: TRBV10-2
D gene: TRBD2
J gene: TRBJ2-7
CDR3 protein: CASSESRTSGVYEQYF
CDR3 DNA: TGCGCCAGCAGTGAGTCGAGGACTAGCGGAGTCTACGAGCAGTACTTC

clone size: NA
V gene: TRBV5-1
D gene: TRBD2
J gene: TRBJ2-7
CDR3 protein: CASSETSMSYEQYF
CDR3 DNA: TGCGCCAGCAGCGAGACTAGCATGTCCTACGAGCAGTACTTC

clone size: NA
V gene: TRBV5-5
D gene: NA
J gene: TRBJ2-1
CDR3 protein: CASSLGSREQFF
CDR3 DNA: TGTGCCAGCAGCTTGGGGTCCCGAGAGCAGTTCTTC

clone size: few
V gene: TRBV5-1
D gene: NA
J gene: TRBJ2-1
CDR3 protein: CASSRGGGHNEQFF
CDR3 DNA: TGCGCCAGCAGCCGGGGCGGTGGACACAATGAGCAGTTCTTC

clone size: NA
V gene: TRBV24-1
D gene: NA
J gene: TRBJ2-1
CDR3 protein: CATSSLGQRNEQFF
CDR3 DNA: TGTGCCACCAGCTCCCTCGGACAACGCAATGAGCAGTTCTTC

clone size: NA
V gene: TRBV23-1
D gene: TRBD2
J gene: TRBJ2-5
CDR3 protein: CASSQSWTSEETQYF
CDR3 DNA: TGCGCCAGCAGTCAATCCTGGACTAGCGAGGAGACCCAGTACTTC

clone size: few
V gene: TRBV7-9
D gene: NA
J gene: TRBJ1-4
CDR3 protein: CASSLGGQAEKLFF
CDR3 DNA: TGTGCCAGCAGCTTAGGCGGACAAGCTGAAAAACTGTTTTTT

clone size: NA
V gene: TRBV27
D gene: TRBD2
J gene: TRBJ2-2
CDR3 protein: CASSLLRLAGGTNTGELFF
CDR3 DNA: TGTGCCAGCAGTTTATTGAGACTAGCGGGAGGTACAAACACCGGGGAGCTGTTTTTT

clone size: NA
V gene: TRBV12-3/TRBV12-4
D gene: NA
J gene: TRBJ1-5
CDR3 protein: CASSPHGPRTQPQHF
CDR3 DNA: TGTGCCAGCAGTCCCCACGGGCCCCGAACACAGCCCCAGCATTTT

clone size: NA
V gene: TRBV29-1
D gene: NA
J gene: TRBJ2-3
CDR3 protein: CSVDPSQDTQYF
CDR3 DNA: TGCAGCGTTGACCCCTCGCAGGATACGCAGTATTTT

clone size: few
V gene: TRBV3-1
D gene: TRBD2
J gene: TRBJ2-3
CDR3 protein: CASSRSGRTQYF
CDR3 DNA: TGTGCCAGCAGCCGGAGCGGGAGGACGCAGTATTTT

clone size: NA
V gene: TRBV4-3
D gene: NA
J gene: TRBJ2-2
CDR3 protein: CASSQDTHVFGELFF
CDR3 DNA: TGCGCCAGCAGCCAGGATACACACGTGTTCGGGGAGCTGTTTTTT

clone size: NA
V gene: TRBV10-2
D gene: TRBD1
J gene: TRBJ1-2
CDR3 protein: CASIGTGGYGYTF
CDR3 DNA: TGCGCCAGCATCGGGACAGGGGGCTATGGCTACACCTTC

clone size: NA
V gene: TRBV7-2
D gene: NA
J gene: TRBJ2-7
CDR3 protein: CASSLVSLGEQYF
CDR3 DNA: TGTGCCAGCAGCTTAGTTTCCCTTGGGGAGCAGTACTTC

clone size: few
V gene: TRBV18
D gene: NA
J gene: TRBJ2-1
CDR3 protein: CASSQVGGGNEQFF
CDR3 DNA: TGTGCCAGCTCCCAAGTCGGGGGTGGGAATGAGCAGTTCTTC

clone size: NA
V gene: TRBV6-1
D gene: TRBD2
J gene: TRBJ2-1
CDR3 protein: CASHGWLAGSEQFF
CDR3 DNA: TGTGCCAGCCACGGATGGCTAGCGGGGTCTGAGCAGTTCTTC

clone size: few
V gene: TRBV5-1
D gene: NA
J gene: TRBJ2-7
CDR3 protein: CASSLPRQPSYEQYF
CDR3 DNA: TGCGCCAGCAGCCTACCTAGACAGCCTTCCTACGAGCAGTACTTC

clone size: NA
V gene: TRBV5-1
D gene: TRBD1
J gene: TRBJ2-7
CDR3 protein: CASSNNRDRGFYEQYF
CDR3 DNA: TGCGCCAGCAGCAATAACCGGGACAGGGGTTTCTACGAGCAGTACTTC

clone size: NA
V gene: TRBV6-1
D gene: NA
J gene: TRBJ2-7
CDR3 protein: CASSPLQTGDKYYEQYF
CDR3 DNA: TGTGCCAGCAGTCCGTTACAGACCGGGGACAAATACTACGAGCAGTACTTC

clone size: few
V gene: TRBV20-1
D gene: NA
J gene: TRBJ2-7
CDR3 protein: CSASSPSLEQYF
CDR3 DNA: TGCAGTGCTAGTAGCCCGTCGCTCGAGCAGTACTTC

clone size: NA
V gene: TRBV6-2/TRBV6-3
D gene: TRBD2
J gene: TRBJ2-7
CDR3 protein: CASSYAGDSYEQYF
CDR3 DNA: TGTGCCAGCAGTTATGCGGGGGACTCCTACGAGCAGTACTTC

clone size: NA
V gene: TRBV3-1
D gene: NA
J gene: TRBJ2-6
CDR3 protein: CASSQAWSGANVLTF
CDR3 DNA: TGTGCCAGCAGCCAAGCGTGGAGCGGGGCCAACGTCCTGACTTTC

clone size: NA
V gene: TRBV18
D gene: NA
J gene: TRBJ2-2
CDR3 protein: CASSLLDTNTGELFF
CDR3 DNA: TGTGCCAGCTCACTGTTGGACACTAACACCGGGGAGCTGTTTTTT

clone size: few
V gene: TRBV7-8
D gene: TRBD1
J gene: TRBJ1-2
CDR3 protein: CASSQYRGANYGYTF
CDR3 DNA: TGTGCCAGCAGCCAGTACAGGGGAGCTAACTATGGCTACACCTTC

clone size: few
V gene: TRBV11-2
D gene: TRBD1
J gene: TRBJ2-2
CDR3 protein: CASSLVPGGWTGELFF
CDR3 DNA: TGTGCCAGCAGCTTAGTTCCAGGGGGATGGACCGGGGAGCTGTTTTTT

clone size: few
V gene: TRBV7-9
D gene: TRBD1
J gene: TRBJ1-2
CDR3 protein: CASSFDRDRTFYGYTF
CDR3 DNA: TGTGCCAGCAGCTTCGACCGGGACAGGACTTTCTATGGCTACACCTTC

clone size: once
V gene: TRBV11-3
D gene: NA
J gene: TRBJ1-5
CDR3 protein: CASSPKLDQPQHF
CDR3 DNA: TGTGCCAGCAGTCCCAAACTTGATCAGCCCCAGCATTTT

clone size: few
V gene: TRBV12-3/TRBV12-4
D gene: NA
J gene: TRBJ1-2
CDR3 protein: CASRRGAVAF
CDR3 DNA: TGTGCCAGCCGTCGTGGGGCGGTCGCCTTC

clone size: NA
V gene: TRBV20-1
D gene: NA
J gene: TRBJ2-1
CDR3 protein: CSAKTGLSSYNEQFF
CDR3 DNA: TGCAGTGCTAAAACAGGGTTGAGCTCCTACAATGAGCAGTTCTTC

clone size: NA
V gene: TRBV29-1
D gene: TRBD2
J gene: TRBJ2-1
CDR3 protein: CSVGGISYNEQFF
CDR3 DNA: TGCAGCGTGGGGGGGATTTCCTACAATGAGCAGTTCTTC

clone size: NA
V gene: TRBV19
D gene: NA
J gene: TRBJ1-2
CDR3 protein: CASSISGDGYTF
CDR3 DNA: TGTGCCAGTAGTATTTCCGGCGATGGCTACACCTTC

clone size: NA
V gene: TRBV29-1
D gene: NA
J gene: TRBJ2-7
CDR3 protein: CSVVGGTGPYEQYF
CDR3 DNA: TGCAGCGTTGTCGGAGGGACGGGGCCCTACGAGCAGTACTTC

clone size: NA
V gene: TRBV20-1
D gene: TRBD2
J gene: TRBJ2-1
CDR3 protein: CSARGTSEDNEQFF
CDR3 DNA: TGCAGTGCTAGAGGGACTAGTGAGGACAATGAGCAGTTCTTC

clone size: NA
V gene: TRBV7-2
D gene: NA
J gene: TRBJ2-3
CDR3 protein: CASSLAMRGDTQYF
CDR3 DNA: TGTGCCAGCAGCTTAGCAATGCGGGGAGATACGCAGTATTTT

clone size: few
V gene: TRBV9
D gene: TRBD2
J gene: TRBJ2-3
CDR3 protein: CASSVTSGRRVTQYF
CDR3 DNA: TGTGCCAGCAGCGTTACTAGCGGGAGACGGGTTACGCAGTATTTT

clone size: few
V gene: TRBV6-1
D gene: TRBD1
J gene: TRBJ1-5
CDR3 protein: CASRTGGGIQPQHF
CDR3 DNA: TGTGCCAGCAGAACAGGGGGAGGAATTCAGCCCCAGCATTTT

clone size: NA
V gene: TRBV10-3
D gene: TRBD2
J gene: TRBJ2-5
CDR3 protein: CATKGGLAWGQETQYF
CDR3 DNA: TGTGCCACCAAAGGGGGACTAGCTTGGGGCCAAGAGACCCAGTACTTC

clone size: few
V gene: TRBV7-2
D gene: NA
J gene: TRBJ2-4
CDR3 protein: CASSLDVAANIQYF
CDR3 DNA: TGTGCCAGCAGCTTAGACGTCGCAGCGAACATTCAGTACTTC

clone size: few
V gene: TRBV7-2
D gene: NA
J gene: TRBJ1-1
CDR3 protein: CASSLGGRQRTEAFF
CDR3 DNA: TGTGCCAGCAGCTTAGGGGGACGGCAGCGGACTGAAGCTTTCTTT

clone size: few
V gene: TRBV7-2
D gene: TRBD1
J gene: TRBJ2-5
CDR3 protein: CASSKTGIQETQYF
CDR3 DNA: TGTGCCAGCAGTAAGACAGGGATACAAGAGACCCAGTACTTC